The 20 T cell receptor beta chains listed next were all sequenced from one sample in a study of blood T cells in healthy people across ages. The authors ran a second PCR of roughly 6 to 12 cycles using a sample-barcoded 5' primer and a J-beta primer mix. MiXCR, applied by TCRdb to the 5' RACE reads, yields one record per CDR3 protein. Among under 850,000 distinct CDR3 sequences, about 36% were seen once, and the ten largest hold approximately 13%. Material for sequencing was blood. These receptor sequences come from a man aged 18 to 35 in good health.

Turning to this clonotype: Germline and junction disagree at one end, which may indicate a read error. This chain uses TRBV7-2 with TRBJ2-5, with 11 bases aligning to TRBD2. The CDR3 covers 15 residues. Germline V gene data show CDR1 as SGHTA and CDR2 as FQGNSA. For the CDR3, the DNA is TGTGCCAGCAGATTAGCGGGGGGGCTGATGGAGACCCAGTACTTC. Translating gives CASRLAGGLMETQYF.

This clonotype was picked up many times. CDR3 nucleotide sequence: TGCAGTGCTAGAGATCCCCGGCTAGCGACGATGCAGTTCTTC. This sequence encodes CSARDPRLATMQFF. The rearrangement uses TRBV20-1 and TRBJ2-1; D might be TRBD2 (6 bases). V lost 0 bases and J 12 bases, leaving 18 bases between the germline ends. The germline gives CDR1 DFQATT, CDR2 SNEGSKA (reference sequence). The CDR3 extends over 14 amino acids.

This clonotype was picked up a small number of times. A much larger clonotype is one base distant, so this may be a read error. This rearrangement joins TRBV27 to TRBJ1-1, with 8 nucleotides matching TRBD1. Germline V lookup: CDR1 MNHEY, CDR2 SMNVEV (reference sequence). CDR3 length equals 14 residues. After removal of 5 bases from V and 1 base from J, the junction contained 3 bases not matched to a gene. CDR3 nucleotides: TGTGCCAGCAGTGCCCAGGGGGCGAACACTGAAGCTTTCTTT. Translation: CASSAQGANTEAFF.

This clonotype has just a few counts. This chain uses TRBV7-9 with TRBJ2-1, with 10 bases lining up with TRBD2. After removal of 5 bases from V and 4 bases from J, the junction contained 11 bases not matched to a gene. The CDR3 totals 17 residues. Germline V gene lookup returns CDR1 SEHNR and CDR2 FQNEAQ (reference sequence). The CDR3 protein is CASSAPQRGGRYNEQFF. Here the CDR3 DNA reads TGTGCCAGCAGCGCACCTCAGCGGGGGGGCCGGTACAATGAGCAGTTCTTC.

Only one count was recorded for this clonotype. A read error may explain this, as a much larger clone is one base away. The chain has TRBV20-1 and TRBJ2-7, with D maybe TRBD2 (6 bases). CDR1 and CDR2 (germline): DFQATT, SNEGSKA (reference sequence). The CDR3 contains 16 residues. CDR3 in amino acids: CSARSDRAGFSYELYF. CDR3 sequence (DNA): TGCAGTGCTAGATCGGATCGGGCGGGATTCTCCTACGAGCTGTACTTC.

This clonotype was seen only a few times. The V call is TRBV6-5, the J call TRBJ1-1; TRBD1 might be the D (5 bases). The CDR3 totals 19 residues. V lost 2 bases to trimming and J lost 0 bases, with 22 bases between them. CDR1 is MNHEY, CDR2 SVGAGI, per germline. CDR3 residues: CASSYLFRRAKSMNTEAFF. The CDR3 DNA sequence: TGTGCCAGCAGTTACCTATTCCGCAGGGCAAAATCCATGAACACTGAAGCTTTCTTT.

The V gene is TRBV20-1, the J gene TRBJ2-1, with 13 bases matching TRBD2. Germline loops: CDR1 DFQATT, CDR2 SNEGSKA (reference sequence). The junction had 5 bases not matched to a gene; V was cut back by 3 bases and J by 9 bases. The CDR3 spans 14 residues. CDR3 nucleotides: TGCAGTGCTAGGGGGACTAGCGGGGTGGGTGAGCAGTTCTTC. Its protein product is CSARGTSGVGEQFF.

The chain uses TRBV7-8 and TRBJ2-4; TRBD1 might be the D (8 bases). The J call could be wrong; TRBJ2-5 is a better fit for the DNA end. The germline V gene encodes CDR1 SGHVS and CDR2 FQNEAQ. The CDR3 has 15 amino acids. The CDR3 sequence: CASSSDRGGQETQYF. CDR3 bases: TGTGCCAGCAGCTCAGACAGGGGAGGGCAAGAGACCCAGTACTTC.

Comment on this clonotype: One end of the junction is discordant with germline, which a read error may explain. The V call is TRBV20-1, the J call TRBJ2-5; D is unclear. The end of the DNA aligns better with TRBJ2-7, so the J call may be wrong. The CDR3 is 12 residues long. CDR1 DFQATT and CDR2 SNEGSKA come from the germline V gene (reference sequence). The chain's CDR3 is CRASAGTYEQYF. CDR3 bases: TGCAGGGCTAGTGCAGGAACCTACGAGCAGTACTTC.

V gene TRBV4-3 combines with J gene TRBJ2-2; tentative D call: TRBD2 (5 bases). The germline V gene encodes CDR1 LGHNA and CDR2 YSLEER. Trimming pared 1 base from V and 4 bases from J, leaving 7 bases between. The CDR3 has 14 amino acids. CDR3 sequence: CASSQGGITGELFF. The CDR3 DNA sequence: TGCGCCAGCAGCCAAGGAGGGATCACCGGGGAGCTGTTTTTT.

The rearrangement joins TRBV20-1 to TRBJ1-1; TRBD1 is a possible D gene (5 bases). Deletions cut 0 bases from V and 1 base from J, with 12 bases between. The CDR3 consists of 15 residues. Looked up from germline, CDR1 is DFQATT and CDR2 is SNEGSKA (reference sequence). CDR3 sequence reads: CSARDFGGGNTEAFF. CDR3 nucleotides: TGCAGTGCTAGAGATTTTGGGGGGGGGAACACTGAAGCTTTCTTT.

This chain links TRBV20-1 with TRBJ1-1; 10 bases agree with TRBD1. There are 11 residues in the CDR3. CDR1 DFQATT and CDR2 SNEGSKA come from the germline V gene (reference sequence). The junction had 2 bases not matched to a gene; V was cut back by 6 bases and J by 7 bases. Written as DNA, the CDR3 is TGCAGTGCGGACAGGGGGGGTGAAGCTTTCTTT. It is translated as CSADRGGEAFF.

This clonotype came up many times. This chain links TRBV7-2 with TRBJ1-2, with D possibly TRBD1 on 6 matching bases. Germline-derived CDR1 and CDR2 are SGHTA and FQGNSA. This CDR3 comprises 15 residues. The V and J ends lost 3 bases and 4 bases respectively, with 15 bases between them. CDR3 nucleotide sequence: TGTGCCAGCAGCTTGAGGACAGTTGCCGGCTATGGCTACACCTTC. Its protein is CASSLRTVAGYGYTF.

V is TRBV7-2 and J is TRBJ2-2; tentatively, D is TRBD1 (6 bases). V lost 2 bases and J lost 2, with 12 bases in between. Germline V CDR1 and CDR2: SGHTA, FQGNSA. The CDR3 runs 16 residues. The CDR3 sequence is CASSLHGQKNTGELFF. The CDR3 DNA is TGTGCCAGCAGCTTACATGGACAGAAAAACACCGGGGAGCTGTTTTTT.

The CDR3 coding sequence is TGTGCCAGCAGCTCACAAGTGACAGGGGCCACTGAAGCTTTCTTT. Translated, it gives CASSSQVTGATEAFF. This sequence joins TRBV7-2 and TRBJ1-1; 8 bases align to TRBD1. V lost 4 bases to trimming and J lost 4 bases; unmatched junction nucleotides: 8. CDR3 size: 15 residues. Germline-derived CDR1 and CDR2 are SGHTA and FQGNSA.

About this clonotype itself: A junction boundary mismatches the germline segment, possibly from a read error. The V and J genes are TRBV12-3 or TRBV12-4 and TRBJ2-6; perhaps D is TRBD1 or TRBD2 (5 bases each). This CDR3 is built from 16 residues. The CDR3 coding sequence is TGTACCAGCAGTTTCGGGGCAGGATCTAGGGCCAACGTCCTGACTTTC. Amino acids: CTSSFGAGSRANVLTF.

The V and J genes are TRBV7-3 and TRBJ1-2, with TRBD1 matching 8 bases. The CDR3 runs 15 residues. The V segment lost 4 bases and the J segment 5 bases; nucleotides outside the gene matches: 9. Germline lookup yields CDR1 SGHTA and CDR2 FQGTGA. CDR3 region: CASSSWDRINYGYTF. The CDR3 nucleotides are TGTGCCAGCAGCTCATGGGACAGGATAAATTATGGCTACACCTTC.

The V call is TRBV7-9, the J call TRBJ2-3, with D uncertain. Trimming cost V 5 bases and J 7 bases, with 25 bases left between them. CDR3 length: 17 amino acids. The germline CDR1 and CDR2 sequences are SEHNR and FQNEAQ (reference sequence). The CDR3 DNA reads TGTGCCAGCAGCACCTCAGCAGGAACGACCTTTCTTAATACGCAGTATTTT. It translates to CASSTSAGTTFLNTQYF. Combining the CDR3 with reference TRBV7-9 and TRBJ2-3 gives the whole variable domain DTGVSQNPRHKITKRGQNVTFRCDPISEHNRLYWYRQTLGQGPEFLTYFQNEAQLEKSRLLSDRFSAERPKGSFSTLEIQRTEQGDSAMYLCASSTSAGTTFLNTQYFGPGTRLTVL.

The rearrangement links TRBV24-1 to TRBJ2-5; D may be TRBD1 or TRBD2 (5 bases each). Trimming shortened V by 3 bases and J by 1 base, and 5 bases separated the two germline ends. This CDR3 has 13 amino acids. Germline loops: CDR1 KGHDR, CDR2 SFDVKD. As DNA, the CDR3 is TGTGCCACCAGTGATGGGACCCAAGAGACCCAGTACTTC. Protein sequence: CATSDGTQETQYF.

This clonotype showed up just a few times. V gene TRBV20-1 combines with J gene TRBJ2-5; D tentatively fits TRBD1 or TRBD2 (5 bases each). This CDR3 region has 16 residues. The V gene's germline CDR1 is DFQATT and CDR2 SNEGSKA (reference sequence). Trimming left V 1 base short and J 2 bases short, with 17 bases between. In nucleotides, the CDR3 is TGCAGTGCTAGAGTTCCCTCAGATGGGGGACAAGAGACCCAGTACTTC. Amino acids: CSARVPSDGGQETQYF.